This TCR beta chain originates from a study of glioma-infiltrating T cells after dendritic cell vaccination. Study-level information: Glioblastoma patients came from Phase I and II dendritic cell vaccination trials.

CDR1 is MNHNS, CDR2 SASEGT, per germline. The CDR3 is 15 residues long. The junction had 4 bases not matched to a gene; V was cut back by 4 bases and J by 0 bases. Primers: 60 V beta forward and 13 J beta reverse. Produced via immunoSEQ multiplex PCR; TCRdb's table is partial and in-frame only. This table holds over 90,000 clones, about 85% found once. The receptor comes from a human donor with glioblastoma. The chain is built from TRBV6-1 and TRBJ2-3; TRBD1 aligns across 7 bases. The input for sequencing was blood, taken before dendritic cell vaccination. CDR3 amino acids: CASSGGQFSTDTQYF. CDR3 nucleotides: TGTGCCAGCAGTGGGGGACAGTTTAGCACAGATACGCAGTATTTT.